A single sample is the source of the 21 T cell receptor beta chains below, sequenced in a study of cytomegalovirus exposure and HLA in healthy donors. The primer mix had 60 Vbeta and 13 Jbeta primers. TCRdb's table, derived via immunoSEQ multiplex PCR, lists solely in-frame clones and lacks some. The profile shows over 150,000 clones, roughly 80% of them singletons. Sequencing was done on a sample of PBMCs. All receptors come from a middle-aged woman in good health and CMV-seronegative.

The sample holds one count of this clone. The genes are TRBV12-5 and TRBJ1-5; TRBD1 is a possible D gene (6 bases). From germline, CDR1 is LGHNT and CDR2 FRNRAP. This CDR3 has 16 residues. V was shortened by 0 bases and J by 2 bases, with 11 bases between the two germline ends. CDR3 sequence: CASGLVTTGRNQPQHF. CDR3 in DNA: TGTGCTAGTGGTTTGGTAACCACAGGGCGCAATCAGCCCCAGCATTTT.

This clone was observed a handful of times. CDR3 bases: TGCGCCAGCAGCCAAGAAGCGGACAGCTCCTACGAGCAGTACTTC. It specifies CASSQEADSSYEQYF. This chain connects TRBV4-3 to TRBJ2-7; tentative D call: TRBD1 (6 bases). V dropped 0 bases and J dropped 0 bases, with 9 bases sitting between them. Germline loops: CDR1 LGHNA, CDR2 YSLEER. The CDR3 spans 15 residues.

Comment on this clone: This same CDR3 is encoded by further DNA sequences in the sample. The CDR3 protein is CASSLVRGSYEQYF. CDR3 in DNA: TGTGCCAGCAGCTTAGTAAGGGGGTCTTACGAGCAGTACTTC. The chain links TRBV7-8 to TRBJ2-7, with a tentative D call TRBD1 (6 bases). The germline V gene encodes CDR1 SGHVS and CDR2 FQNEAQ. The CDR3 consists of 14 residues. Trimming cost V 1 base and J 4 bases, with 11 bases left between them. Full variable domain (rest looked up from reference TRBV7-8 and TRBJ2-7): GAGVSQSPRYKVAKRGQDVALRCDPISGHVSLFWYQQALGQGPEFLTYFQNEAQLDKSGLPSDRFFAERPEGSVSTLKIQRTQQEDSAVYLCASSLVRGSYEQYFGPGTRLTVT.

This chain joins TRBV5-1 and TRBJ2-1; tentative D call: TRBD2 (5 bases). The length of the CDR3 is 15 residues. V dropped 4 bases and J dropped 2 bases, with 13 bases sitting between them. From germline, CDR1 is SGHRS and CDR2 YFSETQ. The CDR3 region is CASSGSLAPYNEQFF. CDR3 DNA: TGCGCCAGCAGCGGGTCTCTAGCCCCCTACAATGAGCAGTTCTTC.

This chain joins TRBV4-1 and TRBJ2-1; TRBD1 agrees at 10 bases. This CDR3 has 17 amino acids. Germline V CDR1 and CDR2: MGHRA, YSYEKL. The trim removed 3 bases at V and 7 bases at J, leaving 12 bases unmatched. Written as DNA, the CDR3 is TGCGCCAGCAGCCACCCCGCCCGACAGGGGGCAGGGAATGAGCAGTTCTTC. Protein: CASSHPARQGAGNEQFF.

This clone was seen more than once but under ten times. The chain recombines TRBV30 with TRBJ1-2, with 7 bases fitting TRBD1. Germline V gives CDR1 GTSNPN, CDR2 SVGIG (reference sequence). The V gene end was trimmed by 6 bases and the J gene end by 3 bases; junction bases not matched to a gene: 10. This CDR3 has 14 amino acids. The CDR3 DNA is TGTGCCTGCCGACAGGGAGGCGCGGACTATGGCTACACCTTC. Its translation is CACRQGGADYGYTF.

This chain connects TRBV5-1 to TRBJ1-4; a possible D gene is TRBD1 (6 bases). From germline, CDR1 is SGHRS and CDR2 YFSETQ. With 4 bases removed from V and 6 bases from J, the gap between germline ends came to 13 bases. The CDR3 extends over 14 amino acids. CDR3 region: CASSKTGPDEKLFF. CDR3 bases: TGCGCCAGCAGCAAGACAGGCCCGGATGAAAAACTGTTTTTT.

The rearrangement joins TRBV7-2 to TRBJ2-3; weak D call: TRBD2 (5 bases). The V gene's germline CDR1 is SGHTA and CDR2 FQGNSA. The CDR3 spans 13 residues. Trimming stripped 1 base from V and 12 bases from J, with 14 bases between. Here the CDR3 reads CASSLGSSRVQYF. DNA of the CDR3: TGTGCCAGCAGCTTAGGATCTAGCCGAGTACAGTATTTT.

V usage is TRBV6-1 and J usage is TRBJ2-1; D is possibly TRBD2 (6 bases). V was clipped by 0 bases and J by 4 bases, with 10 bases between them. The CDR3 totals 15 residues. Germline V gene data show CDR1 as MNHNS and CDR2 as SASEGT. The CDR3 nucleotides read TGTGCCAGCAGTGAAGCAAGTAGCGGTTACAATGAGCAGTTCTTC. As protein: CASSEASSGYNEQFF.

This chain joins TRBV2 and TRBJ2-3; 10 bases agree with TRBD1. Germline V gives CDR1 SNHLY, CDR2 FYNNEI. This CDR3 has 17 residues. The ends lost 5 bases at V and 4 bases at J; junction bases unmatched: 12. DNA of the CDR3: TGTGCCAGCAGTTTCCTCGGGACAGGGGTCGCCGCAGATACGCAGTATTTT. Its translation: CASSFLGTGVAADTQYF. The full variable domain, completed using reference TRBV2 and TRBJ2-3, is EPEVTQTPSHQVTQMGQEVILRCVPISNHLYFYWYRQILGQKVEFLVSFYNNEISEKSEIFDDQFSVERPDGSNFTLKIRSTKLEDSAMYFCASSFLGTGVAADTQYFGPGTRLTVL.

V and J are TRBV5-1 and TRBJ2-6, with D maybe TRBD1 (6 bases). Germline V gene sequence: CDR1 SGHRS, CDR2 YFSETQ. The CDR3 totals 18 residues. The V gene lost 2 bases and the J gene lost 0 bases, with 15 bases spanning the gap. The CDR3 DNA follows: TGCGCCAGCAGCTTCACCGTCGAAGGGGGCTCTGGGGCCAACGTCCTGACTTTC. This codes for CASSFTVEGGSGANVLTF.

This clone occurred once. V usage is TRBV4-1 and J usage is TRBJ1-2; D remains unclear. This CDR3 region has 15 residues. The V and J ends lost 0 bases and 5 bases respectively, with 13 bases between them. Germline lookup yields CDR1 MGHRA and CDR2 YSYEKL. This CDR3 reads CASSQDLTSRYGYTF. CDR3 DNA: TGCGCCAGCAGCCAAGACCTGACATCCCGTTATGGCTACACCTTC.

The chain carries TRBV2 and TRBJ2-5, with 9 bases fitting TRBD2. V gave up 11 bases and J gave up 11 bases; unmatched junction bases: 15. CDR3 length equals 13 residues. Germline V gene data show CDR1 as SNHLY and CDR2 as FYNNEI. The CDR3 protein is CASGLALEREQYF. The CDR3, as DNA: TGTGCCTCGGGACTAGCATTAGAAAGGGAGCAGTACTTC. Looking up the rest from reference TRBV2 and TRBJ2-5 gives the full variable domain: EPEVTQTPSHQVTQMGQEVILRCVPISNHLYFYWYRQILGQKVEFLVSFYNNEISEKSEIFDDQFSVERPDGSNFTLKIRSTKLEDSAMYFCASGLALEREQYFGPGTRLLVL.

For the CDR3, the DNA is TGTGCCATCACTGCGGGAACAGGCTCCTACGAGCAGTACTTC. This sequence encodes CAITAGTGSYEQYF. The chain employs TRBV10-3 and TRBJ2-7, with a weak D call TRBD2 (6 bases). The CDR3 contains 14 residues. The V gene's germline CDR1 is ENHRY and CDR2 SYGVKD. The ends were cut back, 7 bases at V and 0 bases at J, with 13 bases in the middle.

The rearrangement joins TRBV2 to TRBJ2-3, with 9 bases aligning to TRBD1. Trimming cost V 6 bases and J 2 bases; bases outside gene matches: 9. The V gene's germline CDR1 is SNHLY and CDR2 FYNNEI. This CDR3 is built from 16 residues. CDR3 sequence (DNA): TGTGCCAGCAGCGCCGGGACAGGGAAGTTCACAGATACGCAGTATTTT. This encodes CASSAGTGKFTDTQYF.

V usage is TRBV7-2 and J usage is TRBJ2-7, with 10 bases that match TRBD1. V lost 4 bases to trimming and J lost 3 bases; unmatched junction nucleotides: 6. The CDR3 runs 15 residues. In germline, CDR1 is SGHTA, CDR2 FQGNSA. CDR3 sequence reads: CASSSPGQGIYEQYF. The CDR3 nucleotides are TGTGCCAGCAGCTCTCCGGGACAGGGGATCTACGAGCAGTACTTC.

V gene TRBV2 combines with J gene TRBJ1-2; D uncertain. Germline V gives CDR1 SNHLY, CDR2 FYNNEI. V lost 7 bases and J lost 1, with 4 bases in between. The CDR3 runs to 11 residues. DNA for the CDR3: TGTGCCAGCACCAATAACTATGGCTACACCTTC. Protein sequence: CASTNNYGYTF.

The V and J genes are TRBV6-1 and TRBJ2-5, with TRBD2 matching 7 bases. J was trimmed by 4 bases and V by 4 bases; bases with no gene match: 9. This CDR3 is 15 amino acids long. In germline, CDR1 is MNHNS, CDR2 SASEGT. CDR3 sequence: CASSVLGGVGETQYF. The CDR3 DNA follows: TGTGCCAGCAGTGTTCTGGGGGGGGTAGGAGAGACCCAGTACTTC.

The V call is TRBV20-1, the J call TRBJ2-1, with D unresolved. The V end was cut by 3 bases, the J end by 8 bases, with 8 bases between. The CDR3 length is 11 residues. Per the germline V gene, CDR1 is DFQATT and CDR2 is SNEGSKA (reference sequence). CDR3 sequence (DNA): TGCAGTGCTAGGGGCTGGGATGAGCAGTTCTTC. Protein product: CSARGWDEQFF.

This chain links TRBV29-1 with TRBJ2-7; 7 bases fit TRBD1. V lost 8 bases and J lost 8; bases outside the gene matches: 15. The CDR3 totals 13 residues. CDR1 is SQVTM and CDR2 is ANQGSEA in the germline V gene. CDR3 nucleotides: TGCAGCTCCTCCGGGACAGATCGTATCAAGCAGTACTTC. Amino acid sequence: CSSSGTDRIKQYF.

The V call is TRBV5-4, the J call TRBJ1-1; 9 nucleotides match TRBD1. V shed 0 bases, J shed 10 bases, and the junction held 7 bases outside the gene matches. Per germline, CDR1 SGHNT and CDR2 YYREEE (reference sequence). The CDR3 runs to 14 residues. CDR3 region: CASSLEGTGTRAFF. DNA of the CDR3: TGTGCCAGCAGCTTGGAGGGGACAGGGACCCGAGCTTTCTTT.